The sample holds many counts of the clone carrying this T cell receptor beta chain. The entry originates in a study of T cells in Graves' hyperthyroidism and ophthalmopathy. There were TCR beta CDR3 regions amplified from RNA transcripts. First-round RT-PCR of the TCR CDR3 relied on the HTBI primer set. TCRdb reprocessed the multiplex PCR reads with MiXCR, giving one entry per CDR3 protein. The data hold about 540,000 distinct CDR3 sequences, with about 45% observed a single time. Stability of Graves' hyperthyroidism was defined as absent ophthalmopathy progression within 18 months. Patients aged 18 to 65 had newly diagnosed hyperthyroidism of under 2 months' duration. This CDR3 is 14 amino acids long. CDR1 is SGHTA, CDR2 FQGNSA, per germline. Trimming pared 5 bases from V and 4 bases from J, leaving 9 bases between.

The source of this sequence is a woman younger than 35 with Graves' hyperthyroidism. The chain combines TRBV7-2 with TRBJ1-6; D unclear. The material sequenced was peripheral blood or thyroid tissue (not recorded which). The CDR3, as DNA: TGTGCCAGCAGCCAATGGCAGTATAATTCACCCCTCCACTTT. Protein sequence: CASSQWQYNSPLHF.